This TCR beta chain emerged from a study of blood T cell repertoires in COVID-19. Study details: Samples taken during acute and convalescent COVID-19 were collected in the United States, Italy and Spain.

V lost 6 bases and J 4 bases, leaving 16 bases between the germline ends. This CDR3 is 15 amino acids long. The germline CDR1 and CDR2 sequences are MNHEY and SMNVEV (reference sequence). Per the original methods: From reference gene primer amplification, estimates of nucleated cell counts were derived. Generated by immunoSEQ multiplex PCR, the TCRdb table keeps only in-frame clones and is missing some. That table supplies the V and J calls and clone size; D and trimming were determined from the DNA. Of about 110,000 clones in the sample, more than 75% are singletons; the top ten hold 3.5% to 5.5%. This chain links TRBV27 with TRBJ2-1, with D possibly TRBD1 on 6 matching bases. The sample comprised peripheral blood. The receptor comes from a man aged 40-49 years with acute or convalescent COVID-19. The chain's CDR3 is CASRYRDKYYNEQFF. The CDR3 DNA follows: TGTGCCAGCAGGTACCGGGACAAATATTACAATGAGCAGTTCTTC.